The sequence of this TCR beta chain was determined in a study of response to subunit inactivated influenza vaccine. Study findings and constraints: It was suggested by the authors that few new T cells are recruited by each seasonal influenza vaccination.

This clonotype has just a few counts. What it binds is not known. TCRdb itself ran the RT-PCR reads through MiXCR, one entry per CDR3 protein. The data show roughly 570,000 distinct CDR3 sequences, 14% seen once. Trimming at V came to 4 bases and at J to 3 bases, leaving 2 bases not matched to a gene. Germline V gene lookup returns CDR1 MRHNA and CDR2 SNTAGT. This CDR3 spans 14 amino acids. The source material was PBMCs from blood, sampled roughly 12 days after vaccination. The receptor was isolated from a man aged 50 or older who received an inactivated influenza vaccine. This chain links TRBV6-4 with TRBJ1-4; the match to TRBD1 covers 7 bases. CDR3 region: CASSGGGSNEKLFF. The CDR3 DNA reads as TGTGCCAGCAGTGGAGGGGGCTCTAATGAAAAACTGTTTTTT.